This T cell receptor (beta chain) was sequenced for a study of T cells after yellow fever vaccination. Broader study findings: Bulk-population clonotypes that are abundant could appear as contaminants in FACS-sorted repertoires.

Remarks on this clonotype: Its antigen remains unidentified.

Universal primer sites and UMIs were introduced during 5'RACE template-switching synthesis of TCR cDNA. A single record per CDR3 protein comes from TCRdb applying MiXCR to the 5' RACE reads. The sample lists fewer than 450,000 distinct CDR3 sequences, approximately 4.2% occurring once. The germline gives CDR1 MNHEY, CDR2 SVGEGT. This CDR3 is 16 amino acids long. With V trimmed by 2 bases and J by 0 bases, 7 bases remained unmatched. Sequencing used PBMCs, obtained 5 days after the yellow fever booster vaccination. The chain uses TRBV6-2 or TRBV6-3 and TRBJ2-7, with 7 bases matching TRBD2. The clonotype comes from a man between 18 and 35 years old who received the YFV17D yellow fever vaccine. The CDR3 DNA reads as TGTGCCAGCAGTTACCTAGCGGCCATCCGCTCCTACGAGCAGTACTTC. Its translation: CASSYLAAIRSYEQYF.